The 5 T cell receptor beta chains below all came from one sample that was sequenced in a study of control samples from healthy donors and cancer patients. Method: immunoSEQ multiplex PCR; TCRdb's copy keeps in-frame clones and lacks some. Among around 5,100 clones listed, approximately 85% were seen once. Sequencing was done on a sample of formalin-fixed, paraffin-embedded tissue. These receptor sequences come from a female donor with lung cancer.

The chain combines TRBV12-3 or TRBV12-4 with TRBJ2-2, with unresolved D. Trimming pared 7 bases from V and 4 bases from J, leaving 10 bases between. The CDR3 consists of 13 residues. The CDR3 loop reads CASNEESTGELFF. The CDR3 DNA reads as TGTGCCAGCAATGAGGAGAGCACCGGGGAGCTGTTTTTT.

Only one count was recorded for this clone. The rearrangement uses TRBV27 and TRBJ1-1; TRBD1 might be the D (5 bases). Germline assignment: CDR1 MNHEY and CDR2 SMNVEV (reference sequence). The CDR3 spans 16 residues. Trimming shortened V by 5 bases and J by 6 bases, and 22 bases separated the two germline ends. The CDR3 sequence: CASSLFAGLLRPEAFF. DNA for the CDR3: TGTGCCAGCAGTCTCTTCGCGGGACTTTTAAGACCTGAAGCTTTCTTT.

This clone was detected once. This chain links TRBV2 with TRBJ1-1, with D possibly matching TRBD1 (5 bases). Trimming pared 8 bases from V and 5 bases from J, leaving 15 bases between. The length of the CDR3 is 13 residues. Germline V gives CDR1 SNHLY, CDR2 FYNNEI. The CDR3 protein is CASGAEELTEAFF. CDR3 nucleotides: TGTGCCAGCGGGGCCGAGGAATTGACTGAAGCTTTCTTT.

This sequence joins TRBV29-1 and TRBJ2-7, with 9 bases aligning to TRBD1. Losses at the gene ends were 1 base for V and 6 bases for J; bases not matched to a gene: 7. This CDR3 has 14 residues. The germline V gene has CDR1 SQVTM and CDR2 ANQGSEA. The CDR3 DNA is TGCAGCGTTGAAGTGACAGGGGGACGAGGCGAGCAGTACTTC. Its protein is CSVEVTGGRGEQYF.

This clone was detected only a few times. The J gene is TRBJ2-5, the V gene TRBV3-1 (or the pseudogene TRBV3-2), with 14 bases that match TRBD2. The CDR3 length is 20 residues. In germline, CDR1 is LGHDT, CDR2 YNNKEL (reference sequence). The junction had 14 bases not matched to a gene; V was cut back by 0 bases and J by 5 bases. Written as DNA, the CDR3 is TGTGCCAGCAGCCAAGAGGGGACTAGCGGGAGTTCTGGGTGGGTGGAGACCCAGTACTTC. It codes for CASSQEGTSGSSGWVETQYF.